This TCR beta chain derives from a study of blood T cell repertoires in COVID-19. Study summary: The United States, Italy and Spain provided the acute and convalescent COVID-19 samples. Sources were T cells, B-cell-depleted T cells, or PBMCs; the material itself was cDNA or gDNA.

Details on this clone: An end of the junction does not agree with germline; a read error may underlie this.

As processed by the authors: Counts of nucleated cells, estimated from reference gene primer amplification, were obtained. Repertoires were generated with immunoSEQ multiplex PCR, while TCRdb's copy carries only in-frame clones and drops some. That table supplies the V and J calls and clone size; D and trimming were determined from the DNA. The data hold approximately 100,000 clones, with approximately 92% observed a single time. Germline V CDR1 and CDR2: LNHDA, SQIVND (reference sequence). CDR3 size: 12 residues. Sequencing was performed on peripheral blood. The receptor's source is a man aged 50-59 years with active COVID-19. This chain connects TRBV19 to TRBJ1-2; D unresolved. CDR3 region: CASRNANYGYTF. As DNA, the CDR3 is TGTGCCAGTAGGAACGCTAATTATGGCTACACCTTC.